This T cell receptor beta chain was sequenced during a study of T cells after yellow fever vaccination. General study points: In sorted memory subsets at day 0, almost all vaccine-responding clonotypes were below detection. Peak timing came faster in the weaker secondary response, day 5 versus 15.

Trimming left V 8 bases short and J 4 bases short, with 20 bases between. The CDR3 covers 16 residues. Generation of TCR cDNA used 5'RACE template switching (which added a universal primer site and UMIs). In TCRdb, the 5' RACE reads were re-called with MiXCR into one record per CDR3 protein. The profile shows around 30,000 distinct CDR3 sequences, approximately 7% of them singletons. This chain uses TRBV12-3 or TRBV12-4 with TRBJ1-4; D unresolved. The receptor was derived from a man between 18 and 29 years old who received the YFV17D yellow fever vaccine. The sample here was PBMCs, either bulk or a sorted T-cell subset (CD4+, CD8+, memory, or dextramer-sorted; not recorded which), taken on the day of the first yellow fever vaccination. The CDR3 is CASHSGGQRINEKLFF. The CDR3 nucleotides read TGTGCCAGCCACTCCGGAGGGCAGAGGATTAATGAAAAACTGTTTTTT.